This entry features one T cell receptor beta chain sequence. The target antigen is unknown. This specimen comes from a study of siplizumab effects on memory and regulatory T cells. At the level of the study: Mixed lymphocyte reactions ran in pairs, with siplizumab at around 1 ug/mL or without drug.

Cells that made up the mixed lymphocyte reaction were cocultured at 37°C for about six days. The authors labelled responder PBMCs with CFSE and stimulator PBMCs with Violet Dye, and mixed them 1:1. Germline V gives CDR1 SQVTM, CDR2 ANQGSEA. V was cut by 6 bases and J by 0 bases, with 12 bases left in between. The CDR3 runs to 14 residues. Data came from immunoSEQ multiplex PCR; TCRdb stores just in-frame clones and leaves some out. This table holds fewer than 15,000 clones, less than 55% found once. Study results and limitations: Treatment with siplizumab left mappable alloreactive CD4+ clones averaging nearly 70% Treg-derived, compared with approximately 25% in controls. The alloresponse seemed to draw substantially on naive T cells, which appeared more diverse than memory cells.

This chain uses TRBV29-1 with TRBJ1-5; D is unresolved. This TCR came from a human donor in good health; the cells came from an allogeneic mixed lymphocyte reaction. Some clones in this sample may be carry-over from other donors' samples. Material: CFSE-low (dividing) CD4+ T cells sorted from an allogeneic mixed lymphocyte reaction. CDR3 amino acids: CSVTIQNSNQPQHF. The CDR3 DNA reads TGCAGCGTGACCATTCAGAATAGCAATCAGCCCCAGCATTTT.